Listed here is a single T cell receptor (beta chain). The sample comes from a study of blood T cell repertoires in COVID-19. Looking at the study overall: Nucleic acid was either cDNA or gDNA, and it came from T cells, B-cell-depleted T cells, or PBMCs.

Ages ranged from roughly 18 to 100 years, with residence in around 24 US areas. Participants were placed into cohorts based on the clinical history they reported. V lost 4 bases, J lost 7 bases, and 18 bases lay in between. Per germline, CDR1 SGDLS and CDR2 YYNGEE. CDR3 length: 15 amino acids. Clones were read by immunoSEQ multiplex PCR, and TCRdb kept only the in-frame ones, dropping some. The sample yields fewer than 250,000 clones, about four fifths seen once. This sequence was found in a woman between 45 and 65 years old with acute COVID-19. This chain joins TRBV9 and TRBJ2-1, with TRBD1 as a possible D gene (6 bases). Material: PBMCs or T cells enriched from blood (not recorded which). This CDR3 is CASSPTAQGPNEQFF. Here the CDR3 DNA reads TGTGCCAGCAGCCCGACCGCACAGGGTCCGAATGAGCAGTTCTTC. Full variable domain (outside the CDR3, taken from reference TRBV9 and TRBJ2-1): DSGVTQTPKHLITATGQRVTLRCSPRSGDLSVYWYQQSLDQGLQFLIQYYNGEERAKGNILERFSAQQFPDLHSELNLSSLELGDSALYFCASSPTAQGPNEQFFGPGTRLTVL.